This TCR beta chain was sequenced in a study of cytomegalovirus exposure and HLA in healthy donors (dated by TCRdb to 2016 to 2017). Regarding the research as a whole: An earlier analysis of approximately 600 of the donors reported about 250 Gb of sequence data and some 100 million unique TCR beta sequences from about 200 million T cells. About 280 gigabases of sequencing data and around 90 million unique TCR sequences made up an early release that covered fewer than 650 HLA-typed donors. Of the approximately 370 genotyped donors, less than 85% were placed in the genetic ancestry cluster associated with self-reported Caucasian donors. The aim of the study was to test whether cataloging public T cell receptors could identify signatures of past pathogen exposure. The T cell repertoires of 666 subjects were profiled by immunosequencing and related to cytomegalovirus serostatus. Along with the roughly 700-subject first cohort, a separate validation cohort of approximately 110 different subjects was used. High-throughput TCR immunosequencing, statistical association of individual TCRs with disease status, and machine learning were combined to predict cytomegalovirus infection status. A later analysis re-analyzed previously published TCR beta repertoires from roughly 600 donors and added high-resolution HLA genotyping to study TCR occurrence patterns. Rather than drawing on any new phenotypic data, the later analysis identified candidate immune exposures from TCR beta sequences and the way those sequences occurred across donors. To decide whether each TCR beta V gene segment behaved as functional or pseudogenic, an earlier analysis of over 500 of the donors relied on high-throughput TCR beta sequencing. Alongside the repertoire data, information on donor age, sex, ethnicity and CMV serostatus was compiled. A later genetic analysis took genome-wide SNP genotypes for 398 of the 666 donors and used that subset as a discovery cohort. Every repertoire in the discovery cohort had been generated on one and the same sequencing platform. Both class I and class II loci were covered by HLA typing, at four-digit resolution. Typing coverage varied by locus: roughly 629-640 donors for A, B, C, DRB1 and DQB1; 500 to 550 for DQA1; 600 to 610 for DPA1; about 450 for DPB1. Four or five DR-DQ haplotypes were handled as single units for association and clustering, since linkage in the cohort was strong. Across around 400 genotyped donors of the cohort, an average of about 240,000 unique TCR beta nucleotide sequences per donor were sequenced, and 15% to 20% of those sequences were non-productive. What the research found in general, with its limitations: A further reported finding was that TCR beta sequences accurately predicted the HLA-A and HLA-B alleles for most subjects in the first cohort. Cytomegalovirus status was reported to be diagnosed by the classifier with high specificity and sensitivity in both the original and validation cohorts. Strong co-occurrence of HLA alleles, especially DR and DQ, made assigning TCR associations to individual alleles difficult. A cluster of highly shared sequence variants was judged likely to represent a technical artifact of the sequencing pipeline. A later analysis found that HLA-associated TCR beta chains were more clonally expanded and had lower generation probabilities than equally common non-associated chains. Roughly uniform sequencing depth across donors was assumed in presence/absence analyses, although this assumption may not hold. Correlated functional status among segregating V segments might reflect linkage disequilibrium, but an unknown experimental factor could not be ruled out. A total of 150 to 200 TCR beta chains were listed by the study as associated with cytomegalovirus. Broadly in line with IMGT annotations, most TCR beta V segments showed up in productive rearrangements about 87% or about 30% of the time in an earlier analysis of several hundred of the donors. The only immune exposure information available for the cohort was CMV serostatus. The authors suggested that the approach could potentially be generalized to other disease states and immunological phenotypes. A later genetic analysis associated a missense DCLRE1C variant with V-gene and J-gene trimming of TCR beta chains, and an independent cohort replicated the association. According to a later analysis, most CMV-associated TCR beta chains appeared to be HLA-restricted, and the HLA associations seemed to be driven largely by CMV exposure. Because HLA typing was unavailable for some donors at each locus, only the typed subset was used in association tests. Compared with the approximately 720-donor mean, donors in an Asian-associated ancestry cluster had fewer N-insertions in productive TCRs, according to a later genetic analysis. Across donors, most TCR sequences were observed very rarely, whereas some public TCRs were present in many individuals. A later analysis found that TCR association rates varied across HLA loci, with DRB1 alleles showing the most associated TCRs and HLA-C alleles the fewest. Some IMGT-functional V segments, including TRBV6-2 and TRBV6-3, could not be told apart with the 87-base-pair reads, so those segments were excluded. In vitro tests confirmed that a few of the cytomegalovirus-associated TCR beta chains recognize cytomegalovirus antigens. According to a later analysis, parvovirus B19, influenza, CMV and Epstein-Barr virus appeared linked to several top co-occurrence clusters. A later analysis associated 15,000 to 20,000 TCR beta sequences with specific HLA alleles at a false discovery rate of 0.05. Approximately 16 rarely observed V segments, including chromosome 9 orphons, were excluded from the earlier analysis of about 610 of the donors because counts were too low. In this cohort, only TCR beta chains were sequenced, and detectable features were limited by the absence of alpha or paired-chain data.

The library was built by means of the immunoSEQ multiplex PCR assay. For the multiplex PCR, a mixture combining 60 forward primers for TCR Vbeta segments and 13 reverse primers for TCR Jbeta segments was used. The CDR3 region of rearranged TCR beta genes was amplified from genomic DNA with a multiplex PCR assay. The amplified TCR beta libraries were sequenced on the Illumina HiSeq System as 87-base-pair reads. As for how the authors treated the data: Across the 670 or so repertoires, a later analysis counted roughly 77 million unique TCR beta chains, approximately 10 million of which were shared by at least two donors. A nearest-neighbor algorithm error-corrected the raw reads and collapsed the reads into unique sequences, merging closely related sequences to remove PCR and sequencing errors. CDR3 sequences were aligned to IMGT reference sequences to assign V, D and J gene segments. For a sequence to be retained, a match of at least six nucleotides was required to both a V gene segment and a J gene segment. A rearrangement was called productive if the CDR3 had no stop codons and remained in frame with V and J, and every other rearrangement was called non-productive. CDR3 was defined by IMGT convention, running from the second conserved V-encoded cysteine to the conserved J-encoded phenylalanine. Sequences without an unambiguous match to a single V gene segment were excluded from the earlier analysis of several hundred of the donors. In an earlier analysis of 500 to 750 of the donors, V segments were called functional above 56.7% productive rearrangements and were called segregating when the between-donor standard deviation exceeded 5%. To diagnose cytomegalovirus status from the catalog of TCR beta chain sequences, a statistical classification framework was built. V and J gene assignment, in a later analysis, came from comparing TCR nucleotide sequences with IMGT/GENE-DB human TR gene sequences. In a later analysis, CDR3 sequences and most-parsimonious VDJ recombination scenarios were assigned using the TCRdist pipeline. In a later analysis, each TCR beta chain was defined by its CDR3 amino acid sequence together with its V-gene family, and reads lacking a unique V-gene family were excluded. To address suspected cross-contamination and a sequencing artifact, a later analysis removed over 500 highly shared, low-generation-probability nucleotide sequences. In a later analysis, a clonal expansion index was calculated for each public chain from normalized within-repertoire ranks of inferred template counts. Generation probabilities in a later analysis came from a VDJ recombination model fitted to out-of-frame rearrangements, and those results were checked against IGoR. Hypergeometric tests were used in a later analysis to score TCR-TCR, TCR-HLA and TCR-CMV co-occurrence, with a repertoire-size bias correction applied to the TCR pairs. A later analysis estimated false discovery rates by permuting HLA or CMV assignments 20 times. In a later analysis, co-occurring TCRs were grouped using DBSCAN, and TCRdist sequence similarity was added for clustering within HLA-allele-positive subsets. Co-occurrence clustering excluded repertoires with fewer than 30,000 or more than 120,000 public chains, plus five with anomalous nucleotide sharing. Drawn from immuneACCESS, this table holds only the in-frame rearrangements with V and J called that TCRdb kept. Clones are partly lost; checked studies trace under half to an unresolved V gene and leave the rest unexplained. The DNA gave D and trimming, while V, J and clone size come from that table. Recorded for this sample are more than 95,000 clones; approximately 69% of them occurred a single time. Together, the top ten hold approximately 3.9% of the sample.

As regards this clone: The target of this receptor is not known. One base away there is no much larger clone; base qualities are not given.

In total, around 600 healthy bone marrow donors made up the cohort. Cohort members were all nominally healthy when sampled, although unrecorded immune exposures were likely present. The donor tested CMV seropositive and was one of the 289 seropositive cohort members. Every donor gave a peripheral blood sample, and the peripheral blood mononuclear cells from that sample were used for TCR beta sequencing. The Qiagen DNeasy Blood Extraction Kit was used to extract genomic DNA from the blood cell samples. V is shortened by 1 base, J by 7 bases, and the region joining them spans 16 bases. CDR1 and CDR2 were assigned from the germline V gene as SGHAT and FQNNGV. Inclusive of the bounding cysteine and phenylalanine, the CDR3 is 16 residues long. Just the 48-base CDR3 DNA is kept, in frame starting at base 1.

The chain employs TRBV11-2 and TRBJ1-4; perhaps TRBD1 is the D gene, with 6 bases matching. Sequenced input: PBMCs. This clonotype originated in a man aged 40-49 years in good health and CMV-seropositive. Read as DNA, the sequence is TGTGCCAGCAGCTTAGCTAGTTGGGGGGGCGGTGAAAAACTGTTTTTT. The translation is CASSLASWGGGEKLFF.